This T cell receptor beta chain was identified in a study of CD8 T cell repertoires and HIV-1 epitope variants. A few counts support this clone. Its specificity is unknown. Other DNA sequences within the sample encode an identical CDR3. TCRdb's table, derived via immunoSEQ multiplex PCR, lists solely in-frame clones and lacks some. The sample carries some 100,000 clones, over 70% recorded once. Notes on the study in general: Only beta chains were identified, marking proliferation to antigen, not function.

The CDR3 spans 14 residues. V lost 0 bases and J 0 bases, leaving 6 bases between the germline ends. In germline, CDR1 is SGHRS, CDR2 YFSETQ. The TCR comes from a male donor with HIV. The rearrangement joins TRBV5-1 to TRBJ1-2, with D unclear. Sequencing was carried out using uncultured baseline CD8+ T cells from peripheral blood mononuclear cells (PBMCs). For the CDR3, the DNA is TGCGCCAGCAGCTTGGGCACAGCTAACTATGGCTACACCTTC. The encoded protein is CASSLGTANYGYTF. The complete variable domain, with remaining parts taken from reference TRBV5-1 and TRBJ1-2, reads KAGVTQTPRYLIKTRGQQVTLSCSPISGHRSVSWYQQTPGQGLQFLFEYFSETQRNKGNFPGRFSGRQFSNSRSEMNVSTLELGDSALYLCASSLGTANYGYTFGSGTRLTVV.